One T cell receptor (beta chain) is described in this entry. Primers for the PCR totalled 60 Vbeta and 13 Jbeta. Here immunoSEQ multiplex PCR was the method, and the copy in TCRdb shows in-frame clones only, minus some. Here the sample spans 110,000 or so clones, around 73% being singletons. The sample comes from a study of cytomegalovirus exposure and HLA in healthy donors. Study background: A preliminary data release comprised 91 million or so unique TCRs obtained from HLA-typed donors.

The clonotype comes from a man aged 35-49 years in good health and CMV-seronegative. The sample comprised PBMCs.

The CDR3 DNA reads as TGTGCCAGCAGCTTAGTTTCGGGGGGGTCCTATAATTCACCCCTCCACTTT. It yields the protein CASSLVSGGSYNSPLHF. The chain is built from TRBV7-2 and TRBJ1-6, with a weak D call TRBD1 (5 bases). The CDR3 extends over 17 amino acids. Per the germline V gene, CDR1 is SGHTA and CDR2 is FQGNSA. Trimming removed 1 base at V and 1 base at J, with 11 bases between. Filled out from reference TRBV7-2 and TRBJ1-6, the complete variable domain reads GAGVSQSPSNKVTEKGKDVELRCDPISGHTALYWYRQSLGQGLEFLIYFQGNSAPDKSGLPSDRFSAERTGGSVSTLTIQRTQQEDSAVYLCASSLVSGGSYNSPLHFGNGTRLTVT.